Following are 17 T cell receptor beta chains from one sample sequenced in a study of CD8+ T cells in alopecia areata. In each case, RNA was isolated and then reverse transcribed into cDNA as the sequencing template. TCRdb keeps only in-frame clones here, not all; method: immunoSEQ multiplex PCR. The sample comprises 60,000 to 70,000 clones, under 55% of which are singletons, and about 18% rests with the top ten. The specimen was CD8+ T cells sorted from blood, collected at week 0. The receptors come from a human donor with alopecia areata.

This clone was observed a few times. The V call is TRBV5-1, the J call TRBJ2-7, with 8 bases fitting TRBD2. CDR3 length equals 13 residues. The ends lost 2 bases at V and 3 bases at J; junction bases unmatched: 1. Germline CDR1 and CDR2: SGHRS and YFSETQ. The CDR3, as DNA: TGCGCCAGCAGCTTTACTAGCGGCTACGAGCAGTACTTC. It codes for CASSFTSGYEQYF. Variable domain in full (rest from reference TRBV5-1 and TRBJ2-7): KAGVTQTPRYLIKTRGQQVTLSCSPISGHRSVSWYQQTPGQGLQFLFEYFSETQRNKGNFPGRFSGRQFSNSRSEMNVSTLELGDSALYLCASSFTSGYEQYFGPGTRLTVT.

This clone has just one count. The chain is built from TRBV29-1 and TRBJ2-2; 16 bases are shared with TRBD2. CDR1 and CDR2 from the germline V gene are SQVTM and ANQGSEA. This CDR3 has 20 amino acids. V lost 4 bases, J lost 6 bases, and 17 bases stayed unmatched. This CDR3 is CSVAGTAGTSGRAISGELFF. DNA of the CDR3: TGCAGCGTTGCAGGGACAGCCGGGACTAGCGGGAGGGCCATCTCCGGGGAGCTGTTTTTT.

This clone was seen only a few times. This CDR3 is CASSWAGLQTQYF. The CDR3 bases are TGTGCCAGCAGCTGGGCGGGCCTGCAGACCCAGTACTTC. The V gene is TRBV11-2, the J gene TRBJ2-5, with D maybe TRBD2 (5 bases). Germline-derived CDR1 and CDR2 are SGHAT and FQNNGV. The CDR3 sequence is 13 residues long. Trimming left V 4 bases short and J 6 bases short, with 12 bases between.

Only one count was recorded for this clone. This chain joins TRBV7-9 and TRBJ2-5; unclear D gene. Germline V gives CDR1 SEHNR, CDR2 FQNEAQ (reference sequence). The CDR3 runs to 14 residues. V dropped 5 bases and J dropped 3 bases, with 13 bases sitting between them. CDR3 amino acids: CASSARQLKETQYF. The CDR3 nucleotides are TGTGCCAGCAGCGCCCGCCAACTGAAAGAGACCCAGTACTTC.

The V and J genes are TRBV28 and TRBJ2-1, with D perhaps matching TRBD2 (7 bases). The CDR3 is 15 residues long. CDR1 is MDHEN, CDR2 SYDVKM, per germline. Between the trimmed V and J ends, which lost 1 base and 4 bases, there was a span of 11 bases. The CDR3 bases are TGTGCCAGCAGTTTATTAGGGGGGGAGTACAATGAGCAGTTCTTC. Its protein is CASSLLGGEYNEQFF.

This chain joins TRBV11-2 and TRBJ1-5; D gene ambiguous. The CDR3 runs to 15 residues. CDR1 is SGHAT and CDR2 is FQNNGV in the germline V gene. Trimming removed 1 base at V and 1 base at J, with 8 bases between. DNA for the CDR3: TGTGCCAGCAGCTTAGGGCCAGGAAGCAATCAGCCCCAGCATTTT. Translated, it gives CASSLGPGSNQPQHF.

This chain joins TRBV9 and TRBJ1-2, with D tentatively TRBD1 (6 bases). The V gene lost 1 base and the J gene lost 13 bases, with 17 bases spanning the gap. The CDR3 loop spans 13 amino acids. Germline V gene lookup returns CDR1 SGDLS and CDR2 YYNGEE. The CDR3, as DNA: TGTGCCAGCAGCGTAAGGCGGACAGCTCATCTCACCTTC. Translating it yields CASSVRRTAHLTF.

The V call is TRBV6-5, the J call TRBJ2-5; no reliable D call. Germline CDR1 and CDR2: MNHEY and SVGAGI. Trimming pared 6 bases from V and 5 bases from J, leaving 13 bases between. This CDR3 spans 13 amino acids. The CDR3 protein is CASSPLDGETQYF. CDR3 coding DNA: TGTGCCAGCAGCCCCCTTGACGGGGAGACCCAGTACTTC.

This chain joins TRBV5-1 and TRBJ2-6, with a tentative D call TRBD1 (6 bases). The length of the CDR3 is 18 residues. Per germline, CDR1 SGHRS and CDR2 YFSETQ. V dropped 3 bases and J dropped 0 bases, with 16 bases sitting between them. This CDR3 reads CASSWRTAPTSGANVLTF. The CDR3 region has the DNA TGCGCCAGCAGCTGGAGGACAGCTCCAACCTCTGGGGCCAACGTCCTGACTTTC. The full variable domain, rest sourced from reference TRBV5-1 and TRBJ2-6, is KAGVTQTPRYLIKTRGQQVTLSCSPISGHRSVSWYQQTPGQGLQFLFEYFSETQRNKGNFPGRFSGRQFSNSRSEMNVSTLELGDSALYLCASSWRTAPTSGANVLTFGAGSRLTVL.

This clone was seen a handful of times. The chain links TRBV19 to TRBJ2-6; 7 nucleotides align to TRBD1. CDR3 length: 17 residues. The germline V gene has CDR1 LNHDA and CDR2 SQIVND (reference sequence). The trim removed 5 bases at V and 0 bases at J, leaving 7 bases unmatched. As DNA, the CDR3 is TGTGCCAGTAGTCCAGGGACAGTTGACTCTGGGGCCAACGTCCTGACTTTC. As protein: CASSPGTVDSGANVLTF.

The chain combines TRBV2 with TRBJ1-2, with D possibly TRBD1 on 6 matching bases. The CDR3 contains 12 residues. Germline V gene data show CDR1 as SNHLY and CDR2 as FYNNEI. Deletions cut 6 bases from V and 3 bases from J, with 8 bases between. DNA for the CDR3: TGTGCCAGCAGGGGGACATACTATGGCTACACCTTC. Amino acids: CASRGTYYGYTF. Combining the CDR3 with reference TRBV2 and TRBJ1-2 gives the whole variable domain EPEVTQTPSHQVTQMGQEVILRCVPISNHLYFYWYRQILGQKVEFLVSFYNNEISEKSEIFDDQFSVERPDGSNFTLKIRSTKLEDSAMYFCASRGTYYGYTFGSGTRLTVV.

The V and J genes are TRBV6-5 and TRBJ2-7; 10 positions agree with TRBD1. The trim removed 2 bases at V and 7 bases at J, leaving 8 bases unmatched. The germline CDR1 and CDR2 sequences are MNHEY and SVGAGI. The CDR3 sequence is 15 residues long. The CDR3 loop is CASSYGTGVRREQYF. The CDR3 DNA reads TGTGCCAGCAGTTACGGGACAGGGGTGAGACGAGAGCAGTACTTC.

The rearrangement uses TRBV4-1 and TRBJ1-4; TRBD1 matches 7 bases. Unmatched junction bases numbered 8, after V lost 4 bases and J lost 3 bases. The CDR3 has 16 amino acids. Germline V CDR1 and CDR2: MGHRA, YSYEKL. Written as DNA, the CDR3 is TGCGCCAGCAGCCCCCAGGGGGGCAGGTCTAATGAAAAACTGTTTTTT. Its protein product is CASSPQGGRSNEKLFF.

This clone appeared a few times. Here the CDR3 reads CASSVPGQGYEQYF. The CDR3 region has the DNA TGTGCCAGCAGCGTGCCGGGACAAGGCTACGAGCAGTACTTC. The V gene is TRBV7-2, the J gene TRBJ2-7; D is possibly TRBD1 (6 bases). V lost 5 bases and J lost 3, with 14 bases in between. This CDR3 is 14 amino acids long. Germline loops: CDR1 SGHTA, CDR2 FQGNSA. The full variable domain, its missing parts supplied by reference TRBV7-2 and TRBJ2-7, is GAGVSQSPSNKVTEKGKDVELRCDPISGHTALYWYRQSLGQGLEFLIYFQGNSAPDKSGLPSDRFSAERTGGSVSTLTIQRTQQEDSAVYLCASSVPGQGYEQYFGPGTRLTVT.

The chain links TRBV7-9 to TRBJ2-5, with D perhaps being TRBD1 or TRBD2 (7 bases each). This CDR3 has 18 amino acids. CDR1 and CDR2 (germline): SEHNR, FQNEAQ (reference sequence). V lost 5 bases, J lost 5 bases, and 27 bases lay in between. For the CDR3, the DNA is TGTGCCAGCAGCCCCCCAAGGGCAGGGGGGGCCTACGGGGAGACCCAGTACTTC. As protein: CASSPPRAGGAYGETQYF.

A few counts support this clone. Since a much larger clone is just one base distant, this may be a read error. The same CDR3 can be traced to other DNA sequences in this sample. CDR3 sequence: CASSFGTGELFF. The CDR3, as DNA: TGTGCCAGCAGCTTCGGGACCGGGGAGCTGTTTTTT. The genes are TRBV7-9 and TRBJ2-2; no definite D call. The CDR3 length is 12 residues. V lost 3 bases and J lost 5, with 4 bases in between. The germline V gene has CDR1 SEHNR and CDR2 FQNEAQ (reference sequence). The full variable domain, in which reference TRBV7-9 and TRBJ2-2 provide the parts outside the CDR3, is DTGVSQNPRHKITKRGQNVTFRCDPISEHNRLYWYRQTLGQGPEFLTYFQNEAQLEKSRLLSDRFSAERPKGSFSTLEIQRTEQGDSAMYLCASSFGTGELFFGEGSRLTVL.

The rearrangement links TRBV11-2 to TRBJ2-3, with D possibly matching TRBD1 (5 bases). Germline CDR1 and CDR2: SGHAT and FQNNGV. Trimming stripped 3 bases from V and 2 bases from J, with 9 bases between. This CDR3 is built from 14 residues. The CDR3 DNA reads TGTGCCAGCAGCTTGGGGCGACTCACAGATACGCAGTATTTT. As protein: CASSLGRLTDTQYF. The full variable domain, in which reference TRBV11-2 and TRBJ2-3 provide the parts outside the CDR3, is EAGVAQSPRYKIIEKRQSVAFWCNPISGHATLYWYQQILGQGPKLLIQFQNNGVVDDSQLPKDRFSAERLKGVDSTLKIQPAKLEDSAVYLCASSLGRLTDTQYFGPGTRLTVL.